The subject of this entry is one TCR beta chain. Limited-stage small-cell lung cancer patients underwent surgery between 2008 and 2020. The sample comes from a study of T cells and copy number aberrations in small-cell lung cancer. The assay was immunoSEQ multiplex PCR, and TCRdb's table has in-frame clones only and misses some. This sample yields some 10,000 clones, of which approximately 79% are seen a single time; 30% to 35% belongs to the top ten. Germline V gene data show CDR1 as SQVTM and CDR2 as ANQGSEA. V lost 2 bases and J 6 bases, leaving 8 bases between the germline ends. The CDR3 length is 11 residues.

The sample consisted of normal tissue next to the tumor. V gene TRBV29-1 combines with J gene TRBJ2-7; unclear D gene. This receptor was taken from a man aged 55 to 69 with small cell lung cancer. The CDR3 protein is CSVESGSEQYF. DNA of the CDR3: TGCAGCGTTGAATCAGGCTCCGAGCAGTACTTC.